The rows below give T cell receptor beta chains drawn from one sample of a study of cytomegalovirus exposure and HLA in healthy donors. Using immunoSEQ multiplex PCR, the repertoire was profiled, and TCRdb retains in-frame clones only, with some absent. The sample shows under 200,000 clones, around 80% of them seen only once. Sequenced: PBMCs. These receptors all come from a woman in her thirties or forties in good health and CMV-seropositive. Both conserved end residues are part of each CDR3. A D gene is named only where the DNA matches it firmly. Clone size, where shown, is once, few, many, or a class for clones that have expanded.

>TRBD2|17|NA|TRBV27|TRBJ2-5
TGTGCCAGCAGTTCGCGGACTAGCGGGAGGTTCCAAGAGACCCAGTACTTC
CASSSRTSGRFQETQYF
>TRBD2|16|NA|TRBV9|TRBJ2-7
TGTGCCAGCAGCCCGTCGGGACTAGCGGGAGTGGAGGAGCAGTACTTC
CASSPSGLAGVEEQYF
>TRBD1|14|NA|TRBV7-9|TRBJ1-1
TGTGCCAGCAGCCCCCAATCGGACAGGGGGGGAGCTTTCTTT
CASSPQSDRGGAFF
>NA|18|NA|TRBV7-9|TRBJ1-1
TGTGCCAGCAGCTTAGATGCAGGGCCTGCCTCCATGAACACTGAAGCTTTCTTT
CASSLDAGPASMNTEAFF
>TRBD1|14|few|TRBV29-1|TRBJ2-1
TGCAGCGTTGCGGGACAGGAAGACTACAATGAGCAGTTCTTC
CSVAGQEDYNEQFF
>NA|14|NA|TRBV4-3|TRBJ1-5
TGCGCCAGCAGCCAAGATGGGAGCGATCAGCCCCAGCATTTT
CASSQDGSDQPQHF
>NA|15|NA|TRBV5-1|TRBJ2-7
TGCGCCAGCAGCTTGATAGGTGAAATAGGGGGCGAGCAGTACTTC
CASSLIGEIGGEQYF
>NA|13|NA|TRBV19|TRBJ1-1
TGTGCCAGTAGTGATACACAGAACACTGAAGCTTTCTTT
CASSDTQNTEAFF
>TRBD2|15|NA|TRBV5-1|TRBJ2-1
TGCGCCAGCAGCTTGCTCGGGGACTATTACAATGAGCAGTTCTTC
CASSLLGDYYNEQFF
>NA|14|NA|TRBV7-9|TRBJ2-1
TGTGCCAGCAGCAATACCGGCTCCTACAATGAGCAGTTCTTC
CASSNTGSYNEQFF
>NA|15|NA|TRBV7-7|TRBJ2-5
TGTGCTAGCAGCTTTGCACTAGCACCCCAAGAGACCCAGTACTTC
CASSFALAPQETQYF
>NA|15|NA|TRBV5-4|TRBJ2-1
TGTGCCAGCAGTCGTCCGGGCCAAGGGGGTAATGAGCAGTTCTTC
CASSRPGQGGNEQFF
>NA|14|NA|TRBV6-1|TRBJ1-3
TGTGCCAGCAGTGGACAGAGCTCTGGAAACACCATATATTTT
CASSGQSSGNTIYF
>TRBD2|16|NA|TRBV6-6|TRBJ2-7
TGTGCCAGCAGTACAGGACTAGCGGGAGTCTCCTACGAGCAGTACTTC
CASSTGLAGVSYEQYF
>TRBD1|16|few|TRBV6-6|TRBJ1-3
TGTGCCAGCAGTTACGGCAGGGGGCCCTCTGGAAACACCATATATTTT
CASSYGRGPSGNTIYF
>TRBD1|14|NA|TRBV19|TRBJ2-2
TGTGCCAGCCGGGACAGGGGTGACTCCGGGGAGCTGTTTTTT
CASRDRGDSGELFF